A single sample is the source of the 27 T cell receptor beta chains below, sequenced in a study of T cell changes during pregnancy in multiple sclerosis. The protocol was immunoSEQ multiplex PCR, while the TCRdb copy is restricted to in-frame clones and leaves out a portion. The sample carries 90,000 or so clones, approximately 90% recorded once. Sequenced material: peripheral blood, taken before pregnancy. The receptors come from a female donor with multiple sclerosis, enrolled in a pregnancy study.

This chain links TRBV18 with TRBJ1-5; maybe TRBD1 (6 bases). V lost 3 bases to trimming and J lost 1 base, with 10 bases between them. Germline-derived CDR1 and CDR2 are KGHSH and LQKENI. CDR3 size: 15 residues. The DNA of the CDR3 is TGTGCCAGCTCACCGGGCGGGGGCAGCAATCAGCCCCAGCATTTT. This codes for CASSPGGGSNQPQHF.

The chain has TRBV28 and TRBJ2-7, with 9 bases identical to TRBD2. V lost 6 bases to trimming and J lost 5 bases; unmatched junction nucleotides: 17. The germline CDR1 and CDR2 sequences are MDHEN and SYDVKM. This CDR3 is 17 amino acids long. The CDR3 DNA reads TGTGCCAGCAGCGGTGGGACTAGCTTGCCACTTAATGACGAGCAGTACTTC. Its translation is CASSGGTSLPLNDEQYF.

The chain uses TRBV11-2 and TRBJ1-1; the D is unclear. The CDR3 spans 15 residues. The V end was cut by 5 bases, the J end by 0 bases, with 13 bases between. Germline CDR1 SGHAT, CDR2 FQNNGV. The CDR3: CASSLRPGVNTEAFF. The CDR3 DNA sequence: TGTGCCAGCAGCCTACGCCCCGGGGTGAACACTGAAGCTTTCTTT.

The CDR3 bases are TGTGCCAGCTCACCTGACGGGGACACTGAAGCTTTCTTT. Its translation is CASSPDGDTEAFF. The J gene is TRBJ1-1, the V gene TRBV18; D unclear. Germline V gene lookup returns CDR1 KGHSH and CDR2 LQKENI. With 3 bases removed from V and 3 bases from J, the gap between germline ends came to 8 bases. The CDR3 length is 13 residues.

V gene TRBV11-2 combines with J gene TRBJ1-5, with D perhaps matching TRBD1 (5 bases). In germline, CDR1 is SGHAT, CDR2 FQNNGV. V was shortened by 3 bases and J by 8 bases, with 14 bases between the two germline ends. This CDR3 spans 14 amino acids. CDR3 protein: CASSLGQGLEPQHF. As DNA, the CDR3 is TGTGCCAGCAGCTTGGGGCAGGGCCTCGAGCCCCAGCATTTT.

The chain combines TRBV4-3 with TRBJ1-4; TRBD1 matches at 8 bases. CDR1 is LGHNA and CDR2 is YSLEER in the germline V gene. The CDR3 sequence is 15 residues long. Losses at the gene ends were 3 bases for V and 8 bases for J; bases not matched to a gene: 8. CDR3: CASSQRTGPGEKLFF. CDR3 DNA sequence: TGCGCCAGCAGCCAGCGGACAGGGCCGGGCGAAAAACTGTTTTTT.

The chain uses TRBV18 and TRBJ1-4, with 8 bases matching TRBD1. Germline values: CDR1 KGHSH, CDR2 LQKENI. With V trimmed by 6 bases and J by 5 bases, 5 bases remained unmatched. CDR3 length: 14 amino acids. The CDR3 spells CASSGQGPNEKLFF. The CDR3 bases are TGTGCCAGCTCCGGACAGGGACCCAATGAAAAACTGTTTTTT. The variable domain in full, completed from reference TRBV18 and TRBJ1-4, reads NAGVMQNPRHLVRRRGQEARLRCSPMKGHSHVYWYRQLPEEGLKFMVYLQKENIIDESGMPKERFSAEFPKEGPSILRIQQVVRGDSAAYFCASSGQGPNEKLFFGSGTQLSVL.

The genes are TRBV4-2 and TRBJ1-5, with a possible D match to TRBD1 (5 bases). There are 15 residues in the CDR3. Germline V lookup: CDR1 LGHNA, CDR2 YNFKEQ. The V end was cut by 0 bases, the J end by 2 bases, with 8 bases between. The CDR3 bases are TGTGCCAGCAGCCAAGAAGACAGCCGCAATCAGCCCCAGCATTTT. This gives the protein CASSQEDSRNQPQHF.

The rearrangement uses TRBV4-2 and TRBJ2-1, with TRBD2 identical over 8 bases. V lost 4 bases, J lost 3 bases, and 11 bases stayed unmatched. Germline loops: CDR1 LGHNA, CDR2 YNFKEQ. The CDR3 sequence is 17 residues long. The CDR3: CASSPPSAGASYNEQFF. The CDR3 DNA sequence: TGTGCCAGCAGCCCTCCCTCAGCGGGAGCCAGCTACAATGAGCAGTTCTTC.

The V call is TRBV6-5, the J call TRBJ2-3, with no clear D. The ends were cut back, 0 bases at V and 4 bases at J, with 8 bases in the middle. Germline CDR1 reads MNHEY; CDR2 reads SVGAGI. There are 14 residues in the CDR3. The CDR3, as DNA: TGTGCCAGCAGTTACTCATTAGCAGCAGATACGCAGTATTTT. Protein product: CASSYSLAADTQYF.

CDR3 protein: CASSIGQGYQPQHF. The CDR3 coding sequence is TGTGCCAGCAGTATTGGACAGGGCTATCAGCCCCAGCATTTT. The gene calls are TRBV2 and TRBJ1-5; 8 bases agree with TRBD1. V lost 5 bases to trimming and J lost 5 bases; unmatched junction nucleotides: 5. The germline V gene encodes CDR1 SNHLY and CDR2 FYNNEI. The CDR3 is 14 residues long.

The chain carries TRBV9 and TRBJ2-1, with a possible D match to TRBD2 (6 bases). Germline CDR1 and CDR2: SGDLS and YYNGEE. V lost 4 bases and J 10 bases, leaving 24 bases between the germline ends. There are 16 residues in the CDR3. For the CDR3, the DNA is TGTGCCAGCAGCTCTAGAGGAAGCGGAGGGGACGGGGAGCAGTTCTTC. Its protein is CASSSRGSGGDGEQFF.

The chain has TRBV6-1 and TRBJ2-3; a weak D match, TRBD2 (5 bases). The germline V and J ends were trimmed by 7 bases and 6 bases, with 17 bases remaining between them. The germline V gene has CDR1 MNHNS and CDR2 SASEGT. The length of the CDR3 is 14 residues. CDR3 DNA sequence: TGTGCCAGCATCTTTCACGCGGGTTCGGATACGCAGTATTTT. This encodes CASIFHAGSDTQYF.

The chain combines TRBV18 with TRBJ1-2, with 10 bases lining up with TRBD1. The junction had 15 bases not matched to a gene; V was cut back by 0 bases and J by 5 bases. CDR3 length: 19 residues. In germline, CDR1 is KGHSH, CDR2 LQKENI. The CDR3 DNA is TGTGCCAGCTCACCACCTCTTTCGACAGGGGGCCACTTTTTTTATGGCTACACCTTC. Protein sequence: CASSPPLSTGGHFFYGYTF.

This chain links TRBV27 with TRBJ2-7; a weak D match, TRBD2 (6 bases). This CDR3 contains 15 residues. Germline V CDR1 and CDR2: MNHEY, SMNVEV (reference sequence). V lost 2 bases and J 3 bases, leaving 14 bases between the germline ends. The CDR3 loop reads CASSLGGYAGYEQYF. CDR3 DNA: TGTGCCAGCAGTTTAGGGGGGTATGCGGGCTACGAGCAGTACTTC.

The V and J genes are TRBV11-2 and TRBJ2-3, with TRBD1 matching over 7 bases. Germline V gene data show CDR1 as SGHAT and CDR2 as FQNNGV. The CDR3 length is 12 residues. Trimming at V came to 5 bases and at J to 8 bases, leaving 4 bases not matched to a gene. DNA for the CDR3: TGTGCCAGCAGCGAGAACAGGGGTACGCAGTATTTT. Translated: CASSENRGTQYF. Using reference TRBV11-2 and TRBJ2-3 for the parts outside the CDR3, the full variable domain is EAGVAQSPRYKIIEKRQSVAFWCNPISGHATLYWYQQILGQGPKLLIQFQNNGVVDDSQLPKDRFSAERLKGVDSTLKIQPAKLEDSAVYLCASSENRGTQYFGPGTRLTVL.

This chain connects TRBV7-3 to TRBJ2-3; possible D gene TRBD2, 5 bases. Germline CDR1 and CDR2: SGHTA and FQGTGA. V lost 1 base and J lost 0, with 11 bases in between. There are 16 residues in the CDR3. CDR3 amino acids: CASSLMASRSTDTQYF. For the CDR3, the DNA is TGTGCCAGCAGCTTAATGGCTAGCCGTAGCACAGATACGCAGTATTTT.

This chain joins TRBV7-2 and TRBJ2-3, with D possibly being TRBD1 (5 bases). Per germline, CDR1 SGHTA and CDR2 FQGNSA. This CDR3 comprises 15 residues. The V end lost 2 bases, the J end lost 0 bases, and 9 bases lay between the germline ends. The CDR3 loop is CASSLQAGSTDTQYF. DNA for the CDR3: TGTGCCAGCAGCTTACAGGCAGGGAGCACAGATACGCAGTATTTT.

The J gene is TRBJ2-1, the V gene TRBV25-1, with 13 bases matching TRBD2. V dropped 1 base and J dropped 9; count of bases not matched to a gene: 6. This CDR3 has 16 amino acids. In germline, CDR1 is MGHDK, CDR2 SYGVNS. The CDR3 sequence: CASSEFGGLAGSEQFF. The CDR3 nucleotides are TGTGCCAGCAGTGAATTCGGGGGACTAGCGGGATCTGAGCAGTTCTTC. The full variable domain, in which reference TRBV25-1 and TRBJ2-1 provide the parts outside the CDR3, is EADIYQTPRYLVIGTGKKITLECSQTMGHDKMYWYQQDPGMELHLIHYSYGVNSTEKGDLSSESTVSRIRTEHFPLTLESARPSHTSQYLCASSEFGGLAGSEQFFGPGTRLTVL.

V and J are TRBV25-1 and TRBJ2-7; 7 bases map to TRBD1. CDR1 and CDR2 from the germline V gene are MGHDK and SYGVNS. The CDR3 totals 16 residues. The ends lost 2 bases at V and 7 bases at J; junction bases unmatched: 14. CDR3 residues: CASSESLAGGWEEQYF. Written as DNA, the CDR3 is TGTGCCAGCAGTGAAAGTCTTGCAGGGGGATGGGAGGAGCAGTACTTC.

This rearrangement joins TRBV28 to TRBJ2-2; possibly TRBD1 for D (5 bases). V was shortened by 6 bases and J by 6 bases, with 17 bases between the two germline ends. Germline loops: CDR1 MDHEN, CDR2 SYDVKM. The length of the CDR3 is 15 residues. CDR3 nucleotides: TGTGCCAGCAGGCCAGGGATTGGGTGGGCCGGGGAGCTGTTTTTT. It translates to CASRPGIGWAGELFF.

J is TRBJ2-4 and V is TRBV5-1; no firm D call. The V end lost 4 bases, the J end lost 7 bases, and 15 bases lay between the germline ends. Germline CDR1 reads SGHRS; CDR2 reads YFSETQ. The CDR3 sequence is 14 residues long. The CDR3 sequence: CASSPPSSGNIQYF. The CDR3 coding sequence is TGCGCCAGCAGCCCTCCCTCTTCGGGTAACATTCAGTACTTC.

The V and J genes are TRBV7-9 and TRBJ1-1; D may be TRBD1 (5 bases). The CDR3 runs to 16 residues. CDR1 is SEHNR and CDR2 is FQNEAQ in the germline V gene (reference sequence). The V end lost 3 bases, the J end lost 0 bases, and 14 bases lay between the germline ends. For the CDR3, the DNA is TGTGCCAGCAGCTTCCAGGGCCGAGGATTGAACACTGAAGCTTTCTTT. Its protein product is CASSFQGRGLNTEAFF.

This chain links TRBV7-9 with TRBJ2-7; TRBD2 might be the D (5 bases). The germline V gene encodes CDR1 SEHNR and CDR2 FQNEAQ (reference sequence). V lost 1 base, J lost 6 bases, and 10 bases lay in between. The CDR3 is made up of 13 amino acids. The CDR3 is CASSLGPGGEQYF. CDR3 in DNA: TGTGCCAGCAGCTTAGGGCCAGGAGGCGAGCAGTACTTC.

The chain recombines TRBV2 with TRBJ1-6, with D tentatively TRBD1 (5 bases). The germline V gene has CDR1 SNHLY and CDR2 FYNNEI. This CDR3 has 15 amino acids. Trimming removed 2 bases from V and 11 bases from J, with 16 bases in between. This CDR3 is CASSEWGGMEAPLHF. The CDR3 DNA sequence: TGTGCCAGCAGTGAATGGGGGGGGATGGAAGCACCCCTCCACTTT.

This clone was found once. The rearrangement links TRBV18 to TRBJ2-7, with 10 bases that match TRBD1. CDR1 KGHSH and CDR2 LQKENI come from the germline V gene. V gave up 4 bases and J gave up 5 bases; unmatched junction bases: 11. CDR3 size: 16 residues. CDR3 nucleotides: TGTGCCAGCTCACGCCCCGGGACAGGGGAGGTCCACGAGCAGTACTTC. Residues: CASSRPGTGEVHEQYF. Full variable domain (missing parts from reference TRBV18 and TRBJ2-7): NAGVMQNPRHLVRRRGQEARLRCSPMKGHSHVYWYRQLPEEGLKFMVYLQKENIIDESGMPKERFSAEFPKEGPSILRIQQVVRGDSAAYFCASSRPGTGEVHEQYFGPGTRLTVT.

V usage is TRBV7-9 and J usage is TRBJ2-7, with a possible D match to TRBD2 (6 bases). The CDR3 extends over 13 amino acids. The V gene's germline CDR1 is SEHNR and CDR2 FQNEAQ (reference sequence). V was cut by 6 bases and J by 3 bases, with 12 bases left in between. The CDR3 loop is CASRGDSVYEQYF. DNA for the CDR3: TGTGCCAGCAGGGGGGACTCCGTCTACGAGCAGTACTTC.